This T cell receptor beta chain is from a study of T cell responses to AZD1222 COVID-19 vaccine. General observations from the study: The breadth and depth of Spike-specific TCRs increased once two AZD1222 doses had been given.

The method was immunoSEQ multiplex PCR; TCRdb's version includes in-frame clones alone and lacks a portion of them. The repertoire holds about 67,000 clones, under 90% seen once, with under 8.5% in the top ten. J gave up 8 bases and V 6 bases, and 10 bases lay outside the gene matches. The V gene's germline CDR1 is LNHDA and CDR2 SQIVND (reference sequence). The CDR3 has 15 residues. This clone was detected only once. The antigen is undetermined. Pooling of second doses given at about 4 or about 12 weeks was done. V usage is TRBV19 and J usage is TRBJ1-1; 12 nucleotides agree with TRBD1. This clonotype was obtained from an adult who received the AZD1222 COVID-19 vaccine. Sequenced material: peripheral blood, taken 28 days after the second AZD1222 dose. The CDR3 reads CASSQRGQGAGEAFF. In DNA form, the CDR3 reads TGTGCCAGTAGCCAGAGGGGACAGGGGGCTGGGGAAGCTTTCTTT.